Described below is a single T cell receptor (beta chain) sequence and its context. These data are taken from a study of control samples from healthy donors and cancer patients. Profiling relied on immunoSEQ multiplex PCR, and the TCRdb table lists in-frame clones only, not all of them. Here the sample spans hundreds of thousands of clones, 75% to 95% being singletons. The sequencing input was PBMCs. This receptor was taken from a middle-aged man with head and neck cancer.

CDR3 sequence (DNA): TGCGCCAGCAGCTCCCGGGACAGCGGGGAAGTCACCATATATTTT. Protein: CASSSRDSGEVTIYF. The rearrangement joins TRBV5-1 to TRBJ1-3; 7 bases line up with TRBD1. The CDR3 runs 15 residues. J gave up 9 bases and V 3 bases, and 12 bases lay outside the gene matches. Looked up from germline, CDR1 is SGHRS and CDR2 is YFSETQ.